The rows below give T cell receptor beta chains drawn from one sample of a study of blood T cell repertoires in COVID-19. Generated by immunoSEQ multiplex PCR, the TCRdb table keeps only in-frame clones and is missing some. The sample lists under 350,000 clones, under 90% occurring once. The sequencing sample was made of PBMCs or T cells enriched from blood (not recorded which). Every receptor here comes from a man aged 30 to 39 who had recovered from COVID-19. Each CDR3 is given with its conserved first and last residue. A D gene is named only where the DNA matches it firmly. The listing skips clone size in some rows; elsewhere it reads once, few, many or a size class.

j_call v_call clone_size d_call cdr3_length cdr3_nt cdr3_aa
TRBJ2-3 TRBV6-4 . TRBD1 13 TGTGCCAGCAGTCCCGGACAGGGGGCTACGCAGTATTTT CASSPGQGATQYF
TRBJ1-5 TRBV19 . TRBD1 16 TGTGCCAGTAGTATAGCCCGACAGGGGGGCAATCAGCCCCAGCATTTT CASSIARQGGNQPQHF
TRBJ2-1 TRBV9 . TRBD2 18 TGTGCCAGCAGCGTAGCACTTAGCGGGGGGGCTTCCTACAATGAGCAGTTCTTC CASSVALSGGASYNEQFF
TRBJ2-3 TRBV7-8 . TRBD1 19 TGTGCCAGCAGCTTACGGGACAGGGGGAAAATCAGGGGGACAGATACGCAGTATTTT CASSLRDRGKIRGTDTQYF
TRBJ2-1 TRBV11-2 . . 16 TGTGCCAGCAGCTTAAAGAAAGGGGATTCCTACAATGAGCAGTTCTTC CASSLKKGDSYNEQFF
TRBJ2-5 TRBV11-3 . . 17 TGTGCCAGCAGCTTAGAGCAGTGGGGACACTTCCAAGAGACCCAGTACTTC CASSLEQWGHFQETQYF
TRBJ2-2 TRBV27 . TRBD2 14 TGTGCCAGCGGGGCTAGCGGGGGTACCGGGGAGCTGTTTTTT CASGASGGTGELFF
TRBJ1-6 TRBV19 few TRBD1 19 TGTGCCAGTAGTATCGGACAGGGGAGGCCTAGCTCCTATAATTCACCCCTCCACTTT CASSIGQGRPSSYNSPLHF
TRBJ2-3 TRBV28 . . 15 TGTGCCAGCAGGTGGAGGTCGGGTCCTGTGGATACGCAGTATTTT CASRWRSGPVDTQYF
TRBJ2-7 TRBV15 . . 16 TGTGCCACCAGCAGAGAATGGGCAGGGGCAAAAGGCGAGCAGTACTTC CATSREWAGAKGEQYF
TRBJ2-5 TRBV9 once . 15 TGTGCCAGCAGCGCCCTCCGCGGGGTGGGAGAGACCCAGTACTTC CASSALRGVGETQYF
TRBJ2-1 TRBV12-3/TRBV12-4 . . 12 TGTGCCAGCAGTCACCTAGGGGGTGAGCAGTTCTTC CASSHLGGEQFF
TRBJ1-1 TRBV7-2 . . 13 TGTGCCAGCAGCTTAGGATTCGGGATGGAAGCTTTCTTT CASSLGFGMEAFF
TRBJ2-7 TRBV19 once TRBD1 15 TGTGCCAGTAGTGCGGCCGCTACAGGGGACTACGAGCAGTACTTC CASSAAATGDYEQYF
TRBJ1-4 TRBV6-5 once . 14 TGTGCCAGCAGTAACAGTGCAACTAATGAAAAACTGTTTTTT CASSNSATNEKLFF
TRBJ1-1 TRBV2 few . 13 TGTGCCAGCAGTCCTGACAGTACAGTTGAAGCTTTCTTT CASSPDSTVEAFF
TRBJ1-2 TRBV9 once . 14 TGTGCCAGCAGCGTAGACTCGGGTGGTGATGGCTACACCTTC CASSVDSGGDGYTF
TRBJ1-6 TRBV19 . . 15 TGTGCCAGTTCTTTGGACACCCCACTTAATTCACCCCTCCACTTT CASSLDTPLNSPLHF
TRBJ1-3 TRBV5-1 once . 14 TGCGCCAGCAGCGAAGGGGGCTCTGGAAACACCATATATTTT CASSEGGSGNTIYF
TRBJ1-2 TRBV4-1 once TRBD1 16 TGCGCCAGCAGCCAAATGATGACAGGGGGCGTCTATGGCTACACCTTC CASSQMMTGGVYGYTF
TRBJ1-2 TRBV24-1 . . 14 TGTGCCACCAGTGAGGCAGGGTCTAACTATGGCTACACCTTC CATSEAGSNYGYTF
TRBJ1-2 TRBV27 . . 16 TGTGCCAGCAGGCCAACTGCAGGGAGGGCCCTCTATGGCTACACCTTC CASRPTAGRALYGYTF
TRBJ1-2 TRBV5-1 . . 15 TGCGCCAGCAGCTTGGCCATGGGGCGGAACTATGGCTACACCTTC CASSLAMGRNYGYTF
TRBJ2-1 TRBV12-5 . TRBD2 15 TGTGCTAGTGGTCCCCTGATTAGCGGGAGCAATGAGCAGTTCTTC CASGPLISGSNEQFF
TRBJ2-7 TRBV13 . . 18 TGTGCCAGCAGCTTAGCAATCCTTCAGGGAGGCTCTGACTACGAGCAGTACTTC CASSLAILQGGSDYEQYF
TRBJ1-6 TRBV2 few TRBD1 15 TGTGCCAGCAGTCCTGGGACAGCTCAGAATTCACCCCTCCACTTT CASSPGTAQNSPLHF
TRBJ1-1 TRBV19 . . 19 TGTGCCAGTAGTATGGATTCCCCCTCGACCCGGGGGGCTAGGACTGAAGCTTTCTTT CASSMDSPSTRGARTEAFF
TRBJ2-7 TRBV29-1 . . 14 TGCAGCGTTGAACCAGGGTTCGGGCGCTACGAGCAGTACTTC CSVEPGFGRYEQYF
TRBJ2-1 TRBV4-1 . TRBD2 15 TGCGCCAGCAGCCACCTAGCGGGAGTGGGGAATGAGCAGTTCTTC CASSHLAGVGNEQFF
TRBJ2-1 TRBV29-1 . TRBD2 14 TGCAGCGTTGGTGGGACTAGCGGGAGGAATGAGCAGTTCTTC CSVGGTSGRNEQFF
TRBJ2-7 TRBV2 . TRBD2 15 TGTGCCAGCAGTGAGGGCGGCGGGGGGGCCTACGAGCAGTACTTC CASSEGGGGAYEQYF
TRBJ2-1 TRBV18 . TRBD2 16 TGTGCCAGCTCACCTCAGGGACTGAAGCGGGGGAATGAGCAGTTCTTC CASSPQGLKRGNEQFF
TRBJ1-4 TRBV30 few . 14 TGTGCCTGGAGAGAACCGGGGTCTAATGAAAAACTGTTTTTT CAWREPGSNEKLFF
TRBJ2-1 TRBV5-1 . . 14 TGCGCCAGCAGCTTGGGTAGGGAGTACAATGAGCAGTTCTTC CASSLGREYNEQFF
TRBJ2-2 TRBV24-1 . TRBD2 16 TGTGCCACCAGTGAATCCGGGACTATGAACACCGGGGAGCTGTTTTTT CATSESGTMNTGELFF
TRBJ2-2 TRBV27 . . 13 TGTGCCAGCAGGAACTCCCGGGCCGGGGAGCTGTTTTTT CASRNSRAGELFF
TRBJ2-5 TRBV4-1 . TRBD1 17 TGCGCCAGCAGCCAAGTAAGGACAGGGCCGGGTCAAGAGACCCAGTACTTC CASSQVRTGPGQETQYF
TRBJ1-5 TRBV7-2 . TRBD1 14 TGTGCCAGCAGGGAAACAGGGGGCCGTCAGCCCCAGCATTTT CASRETGGRQPQHF
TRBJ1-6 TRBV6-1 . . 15 TGTGCCAGCAGTGAGCAGGGTTCATCTAATTCACCCCTCCACTTT CASSEQGSSNSPLHF
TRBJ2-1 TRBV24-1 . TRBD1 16 TGTGCCACCAGTGATTACAGGGGAAAGTCCTACAATGAGCAGTTCTTC CATSDYRGKSYNEQFF